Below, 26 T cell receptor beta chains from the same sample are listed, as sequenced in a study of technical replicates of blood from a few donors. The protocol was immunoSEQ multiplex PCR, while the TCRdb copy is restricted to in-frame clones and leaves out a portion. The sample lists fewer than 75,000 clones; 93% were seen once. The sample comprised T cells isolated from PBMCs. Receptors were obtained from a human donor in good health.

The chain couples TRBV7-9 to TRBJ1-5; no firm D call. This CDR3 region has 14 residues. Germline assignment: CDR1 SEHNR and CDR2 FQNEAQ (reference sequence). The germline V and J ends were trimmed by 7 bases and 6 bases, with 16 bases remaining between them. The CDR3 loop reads CASNDGSAGQPQHF. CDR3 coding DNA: TGTGCCAGCAACGACGGGTCGGCGGGTCAGCCCCAGCATTTT.

The CDR3: CASSAHVWEGQDEQFF. The CDR3 DNA follows: TGCGCCAGCAGTGCCCACGTGTGGGAGGGCCAGGATGAGCAGTTCTTC. This chain connects TRBV10-1 to TRBJ2-1; 7 positions match TRBD2. CDR1 and CDR2 from the germline V gene are WNHNN and SYGVQD (reference sequence). The CDR3 extends over 16 amino acids. With 4 bases clipped from V and 8 bases from J, the junction kept 14 bases outside the gene matches.

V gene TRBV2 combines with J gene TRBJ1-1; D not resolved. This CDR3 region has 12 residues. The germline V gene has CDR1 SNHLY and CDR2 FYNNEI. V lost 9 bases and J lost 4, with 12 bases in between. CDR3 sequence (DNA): TGTGCCAGACTGCTCGGTGGCACTGAAGCTTTCTTT. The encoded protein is CARLLGGTEAFF.

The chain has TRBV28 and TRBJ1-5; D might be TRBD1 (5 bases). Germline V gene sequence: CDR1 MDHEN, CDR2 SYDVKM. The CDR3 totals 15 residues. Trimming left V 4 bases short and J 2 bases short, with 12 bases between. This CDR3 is CASSSGAGGNQPQHF. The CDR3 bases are TGTGCCAGCAGTTCCGGGGCGGGGGGCAATCAGCCCCAGCATTTT.

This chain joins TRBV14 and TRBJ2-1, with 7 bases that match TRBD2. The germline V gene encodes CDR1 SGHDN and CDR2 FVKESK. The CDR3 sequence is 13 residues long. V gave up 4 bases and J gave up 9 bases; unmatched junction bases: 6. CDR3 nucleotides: TGTGCCAGCAGCCTCCGGACTAGTAGTGAGCAGTTCTTC. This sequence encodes CASSLRTSSEQFF.

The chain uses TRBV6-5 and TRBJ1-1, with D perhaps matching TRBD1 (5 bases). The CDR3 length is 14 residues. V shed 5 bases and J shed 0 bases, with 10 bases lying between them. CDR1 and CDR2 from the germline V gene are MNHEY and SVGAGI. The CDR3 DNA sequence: TGTGCCAGCAGTCTCCAGGGAATGAACACTGAAGCTTTCTTT. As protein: CASSLQGMNTEAFF.

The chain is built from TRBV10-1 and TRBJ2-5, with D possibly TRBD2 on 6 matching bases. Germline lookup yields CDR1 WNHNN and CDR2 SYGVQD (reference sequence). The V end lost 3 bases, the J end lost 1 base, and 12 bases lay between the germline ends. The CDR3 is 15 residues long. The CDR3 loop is CASSEGVSGQETQYF. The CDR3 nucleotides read TGCGCCAGCAGTGAAGGGGTTAGCGGCCAAGAGACCCAGTACTTC.

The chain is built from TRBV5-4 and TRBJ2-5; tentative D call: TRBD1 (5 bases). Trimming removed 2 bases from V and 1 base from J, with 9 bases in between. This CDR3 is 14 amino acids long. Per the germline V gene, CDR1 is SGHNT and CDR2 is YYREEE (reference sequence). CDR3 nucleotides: TGTGCCAGCAGCTTCCAGGGCGCCCAAGAGACCCAGTACTTC. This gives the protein CASSFQGAQETQYF. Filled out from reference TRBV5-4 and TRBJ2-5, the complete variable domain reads ETGVTQSPTHLIKTRGQQVTLRCSSQSGHNTVSWYQQALGQGPQFIFQYYREEENGRGNFPPRFSGLQFPNYSSELNVNALELDDSALYLCASSFQGAQETQYFGPGTRLLVL.

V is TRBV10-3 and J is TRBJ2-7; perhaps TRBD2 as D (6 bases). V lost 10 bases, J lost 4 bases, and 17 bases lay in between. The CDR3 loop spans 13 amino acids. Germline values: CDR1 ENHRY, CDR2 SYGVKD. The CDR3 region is CATQGAGRYEQYF. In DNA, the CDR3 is TGTGCCACCCAGGGCGCGGGAAGGTACGAGCAGTACTTC.

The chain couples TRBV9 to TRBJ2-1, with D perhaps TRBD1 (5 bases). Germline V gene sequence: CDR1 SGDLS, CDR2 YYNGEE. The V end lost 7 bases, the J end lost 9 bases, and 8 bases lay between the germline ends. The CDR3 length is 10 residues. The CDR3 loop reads CASGAAEQFF. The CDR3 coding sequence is TGTGCCAGCGGGGCGGCTGAGCAGTTCTTC. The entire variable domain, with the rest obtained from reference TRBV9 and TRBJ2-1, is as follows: DSGVTQTPKHLITATGQRVTLRCSPRSGDLSVYWYQQSLDQGLQFLIQYYNGEERAKGNILERFSAQQFPDLHSELNLSSLELGDSALYFCASGAAEQFFGPGTRLTVL.

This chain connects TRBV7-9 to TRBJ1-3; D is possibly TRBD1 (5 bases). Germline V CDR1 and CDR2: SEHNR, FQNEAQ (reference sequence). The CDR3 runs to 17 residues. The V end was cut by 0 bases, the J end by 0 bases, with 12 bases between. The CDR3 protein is CASSLAPTTASGNTIYF. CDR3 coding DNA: TGTGCCAGCAGCTTAGCCCCCACGACAGCCTCTGGAAACACCATATATTTT. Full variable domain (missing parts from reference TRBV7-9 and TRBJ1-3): DTGVSQNPRHKITKRGQNVTFRCDPISEHNRLYWYRQTLGQGPEFLTYFQNEAQLEKSRLLSDRFSAERPKGSFSTLEIQRTEQGDSAMYLCASSLAPTTASGNTIYFGEGSWLTVV.

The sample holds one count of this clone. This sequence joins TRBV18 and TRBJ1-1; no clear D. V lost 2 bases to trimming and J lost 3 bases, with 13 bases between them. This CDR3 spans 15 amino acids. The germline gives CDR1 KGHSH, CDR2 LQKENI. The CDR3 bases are TGTGCCAGCTCACCAGTTGGCCTCGTCGACACTGAAGCTTTCTTT. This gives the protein CASSPVGLVDTEAFF.

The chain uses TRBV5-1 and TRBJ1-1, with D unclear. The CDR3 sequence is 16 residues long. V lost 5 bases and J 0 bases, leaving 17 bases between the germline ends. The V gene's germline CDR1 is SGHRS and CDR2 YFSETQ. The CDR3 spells CASRLTGRQLNTEAFF. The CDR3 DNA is TGCGCCAGCAGGCTTACGGGTCGCCAATTGAACACTGAAGCTTTCTTT.

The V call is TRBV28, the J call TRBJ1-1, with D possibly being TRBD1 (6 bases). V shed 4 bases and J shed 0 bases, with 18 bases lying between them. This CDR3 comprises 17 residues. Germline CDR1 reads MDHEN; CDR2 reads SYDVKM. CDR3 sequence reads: CASSSPGQPYMNTEAFF. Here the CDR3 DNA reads TGTGCCAGCAGTTCCCCCGGACAGCCTTACATGAACACTGAAGCTTTCTTT. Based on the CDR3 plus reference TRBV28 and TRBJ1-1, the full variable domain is DVKVTQSSRYLVKRTGEKVFLECVQDMDHENMFWYRQDPGLGLRLIYFSYDVKMKEKGDIPEGYSVSREKKERFSLILESASTNQTSMYLCASSSPGQPYMNTEAFFGQGTRLTVV.

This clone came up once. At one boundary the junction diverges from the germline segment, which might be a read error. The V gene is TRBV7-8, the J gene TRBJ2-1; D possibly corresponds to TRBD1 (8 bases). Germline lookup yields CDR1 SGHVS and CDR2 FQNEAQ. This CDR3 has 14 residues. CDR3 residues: CACSADRGGNEQFF. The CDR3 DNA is TGTGCCTGCAGCGCCGACAGGGGAGGGAATGAGCAGTTCTTC.

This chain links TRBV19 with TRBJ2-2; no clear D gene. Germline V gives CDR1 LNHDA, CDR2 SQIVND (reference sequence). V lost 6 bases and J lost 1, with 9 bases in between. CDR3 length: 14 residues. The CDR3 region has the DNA TGTGCCAGTAGGTCAGCAGGGAACACCGGGGAGCTGTTTTTT. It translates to CASRSAGNTGELFF.

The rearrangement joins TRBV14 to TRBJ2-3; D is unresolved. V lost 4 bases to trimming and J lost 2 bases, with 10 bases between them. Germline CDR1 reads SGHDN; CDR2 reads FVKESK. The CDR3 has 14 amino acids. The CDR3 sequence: CASSLRTVTDTQYF. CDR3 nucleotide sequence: TGTGCCAGCAGCCTTCGCACTGTCACAGATACGCAGTATTTT.

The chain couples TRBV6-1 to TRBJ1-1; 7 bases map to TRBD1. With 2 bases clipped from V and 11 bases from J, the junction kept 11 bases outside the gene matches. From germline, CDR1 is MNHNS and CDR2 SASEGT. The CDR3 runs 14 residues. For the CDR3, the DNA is TGTGCCAGCAGTGAAACAGGGGCCCAAGATCTGGCTTTCTTT. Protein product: CASSETGAQDLAFF.

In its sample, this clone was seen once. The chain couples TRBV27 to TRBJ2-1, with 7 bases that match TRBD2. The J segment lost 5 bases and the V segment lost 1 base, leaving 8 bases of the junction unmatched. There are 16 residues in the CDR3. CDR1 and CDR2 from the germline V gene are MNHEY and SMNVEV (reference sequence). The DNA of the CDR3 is TGTGCCAGCAGTTTATTGAGCGGGACGCTTCACAATGAGCAGTTCTTC. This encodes CASSLLSGTLHNEQFF.

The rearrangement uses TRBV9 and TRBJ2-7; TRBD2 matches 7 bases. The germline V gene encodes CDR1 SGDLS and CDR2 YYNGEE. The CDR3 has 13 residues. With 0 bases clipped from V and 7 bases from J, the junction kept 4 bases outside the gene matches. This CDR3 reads CASSVAGGTEQYF. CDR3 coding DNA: TGTGCCAGCAGCGTAGCGGGGGGAACGGAGCAGTACTTC. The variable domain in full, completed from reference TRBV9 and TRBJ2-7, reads DSGVTQTPKHLITATGQRVTLRCSPRSGDLSVYWYQQSLDQGLQFLIQYYNGEERAKGNILERFSAQQFPDLHSELNLSSLELGDSALYFCASSVAGGTEQYFGPGTRLTVT.

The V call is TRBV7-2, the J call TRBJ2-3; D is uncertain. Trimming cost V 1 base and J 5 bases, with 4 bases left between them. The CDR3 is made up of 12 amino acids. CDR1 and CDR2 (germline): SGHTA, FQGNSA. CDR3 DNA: TGTGCCAGCAGCTTAGTCGGAGATACGCAGTATTTT. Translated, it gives CASSLVGDTQYF.

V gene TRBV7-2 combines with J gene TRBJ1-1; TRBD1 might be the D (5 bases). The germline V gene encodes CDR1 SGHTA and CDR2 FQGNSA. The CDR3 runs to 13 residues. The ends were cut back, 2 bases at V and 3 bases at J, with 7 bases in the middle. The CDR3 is CASSLRGDTEAFF. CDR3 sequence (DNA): TGTGCCAGCAGCTTAAGGGGTGACACTGAAGCTTTCTTT.

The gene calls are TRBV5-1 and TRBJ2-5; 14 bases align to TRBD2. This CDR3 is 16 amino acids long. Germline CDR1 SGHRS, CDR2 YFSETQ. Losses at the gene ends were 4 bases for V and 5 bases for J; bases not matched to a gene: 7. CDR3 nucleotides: TGCGCCAGCAGCCTTCTGACTAGCGGGGGGGCTGAGACCCAGTACTTC. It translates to CASSLLTSGGAETQYF. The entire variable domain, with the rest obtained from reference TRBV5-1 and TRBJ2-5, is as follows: KAGVTQTPRYLIKTRGQQVTLSCSPISGHRSVSWYQQTPGQGLQFLFEYFSETQRNKGNFPGRFSGRQFSNSRSEMNVSTLELGDSALYLCASSLLTSGGAETQYFGPGTRLLVL.

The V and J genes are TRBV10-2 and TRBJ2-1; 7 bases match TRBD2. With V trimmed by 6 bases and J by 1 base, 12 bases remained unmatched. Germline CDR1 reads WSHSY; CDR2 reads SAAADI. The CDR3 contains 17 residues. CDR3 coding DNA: TGCGCCAGCAGCGAAGAGCTAGCGGACCTATCCTACAATGAGCAGTTCTTC. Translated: CASSEELADLSYNEQFF.

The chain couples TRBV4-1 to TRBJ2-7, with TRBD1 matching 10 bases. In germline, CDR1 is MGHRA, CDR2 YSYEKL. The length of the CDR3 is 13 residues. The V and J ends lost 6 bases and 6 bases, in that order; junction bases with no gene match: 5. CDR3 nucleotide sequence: TGCGCCAGCAGGGCTCGGACAGGGGGCGAGCAGTACTTC. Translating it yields CASRARTGGEQYF.

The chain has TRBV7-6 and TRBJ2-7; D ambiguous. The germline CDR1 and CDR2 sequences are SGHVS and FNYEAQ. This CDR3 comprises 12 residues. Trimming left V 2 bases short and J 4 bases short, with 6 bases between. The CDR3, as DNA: TGTGCCAGCAGCTTATACGAGTACGAGCAGTACTTC. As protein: CASSLYEYEQYF. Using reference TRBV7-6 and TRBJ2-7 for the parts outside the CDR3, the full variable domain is GAGVSQSPRYKVTKRGQDVALRCDPISGHVSLYWYRQALGQGPEFLTYFNYEAQQDKSGLPNDRFSAERPEGSISTLTIQRTEQRDSAMYRCASSLYEYEQYFGPGTRLTVT.